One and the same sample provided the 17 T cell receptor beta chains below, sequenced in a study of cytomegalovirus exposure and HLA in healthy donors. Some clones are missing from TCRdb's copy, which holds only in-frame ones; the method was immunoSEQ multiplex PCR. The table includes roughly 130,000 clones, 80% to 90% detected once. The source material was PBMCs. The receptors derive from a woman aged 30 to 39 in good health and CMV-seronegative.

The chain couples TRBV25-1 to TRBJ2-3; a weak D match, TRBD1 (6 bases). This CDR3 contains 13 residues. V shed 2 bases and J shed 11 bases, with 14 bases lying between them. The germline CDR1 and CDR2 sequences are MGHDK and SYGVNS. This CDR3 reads CASSEAGVPKQYF. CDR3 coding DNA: TGTGCCAGCAGTGAAGCAGGGGTACCGAAGCAGTATTTT.

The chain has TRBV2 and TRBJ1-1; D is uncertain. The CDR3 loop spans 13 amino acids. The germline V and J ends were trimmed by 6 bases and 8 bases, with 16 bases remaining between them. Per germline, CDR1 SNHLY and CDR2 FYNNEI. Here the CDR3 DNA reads TGTGCCAGCAGCCCTGAGGGAGGAGGAGAAGCTTTCTTT. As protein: CASSPEGGGEAFF.

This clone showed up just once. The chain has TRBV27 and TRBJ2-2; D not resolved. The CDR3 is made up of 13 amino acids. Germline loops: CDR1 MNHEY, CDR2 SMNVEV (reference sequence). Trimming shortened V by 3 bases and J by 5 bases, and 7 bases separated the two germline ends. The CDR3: CASSFSWTGELFF. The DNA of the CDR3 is TGTGCCAGCAGTTTTAGTTGGACCGGGGAGCTGTTTTTT.

This CDR3 reads CAISDTRNGNTIYF. The CDR3 DNA follows: TGTGCCATCAGTGATACGAGGAACGGAAACACCATATATTTT. The genes are TRBV10-3 and TRBJ1-3; D unclear. Germline V gene lookup returns CDR1 ENHRY and CDR2 SYGVKD. The ends were cut back, 3 bases at V and 4 bases at J, with 10 bases in the middle. CDR3 size: 14 residues.

The CDR3 sequence is CASRGQSPQPQHF. The CDR3 DNA reads TGTGCCAGCAGGGGACAGTCCCCTCAGCCCCAGCATTTT. This sequence joins TRBV28 and TRBJ1-5; 7 bases fit TRBD1. The CDR3 spans 13 residues. J gave up 6 bases and V 6 bases, and 5 bases lay outside the gene matches. The germline V gene has CDR1 MDHEN and CDR2 SYDVKM.

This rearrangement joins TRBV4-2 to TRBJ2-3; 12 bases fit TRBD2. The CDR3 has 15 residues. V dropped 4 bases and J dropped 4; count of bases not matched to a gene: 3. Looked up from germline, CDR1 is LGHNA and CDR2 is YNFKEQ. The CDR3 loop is CASSPLAGGPDTQYF. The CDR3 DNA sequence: TGTGCCAGCAGCCCTCTAGCGGGGGGGCCAGATACGCAGTATTTT.

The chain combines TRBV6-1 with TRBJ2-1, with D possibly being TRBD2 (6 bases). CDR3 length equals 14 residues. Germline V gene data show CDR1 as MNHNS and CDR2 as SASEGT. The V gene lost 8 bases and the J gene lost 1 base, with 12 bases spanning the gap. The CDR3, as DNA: TGTGCCAGCCGGCGGGACGGTTCCTACAATGAGCAGTTCTTC. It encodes CASRRDGSYNEQFF.

The CDR3 reads CASLIGTGHYNEQFF. The DNA of the CDR3 is TGTGCCAGCCTTATAGGGACAGGGCACTACAATGAGCAGTTCTTC. The J gene is TRBJ2-1, the V gene TRBV7-2; TRBD1 matches at 9 bases. The CDR3 runs 15 residues. The germline V gene encodes CDR1 SGHTA and CDR2 FQGNSA. Trimming removed 8 bases from V and 3 bases from J; junction bases left unmatched: 8.

The CDR3 region has the DNA TGCGCCAGCAGCCAAGAGACAGGGCTTAATGAAAAACTGTTTTTT. This gives the protein CASSQETGLNEKLFF. The rearrangement joins TRBV4-1 to TRBJ1-4, with 7 bases lining up with TRBD1. The germline CDR1 and CDR2 sequences are MGHRA and YSYEKL. The length of the CDR3 is 15 residues. Germline trimming cut 0 bases from V and 4 bases from J; bases unmatched to any gene: 2.

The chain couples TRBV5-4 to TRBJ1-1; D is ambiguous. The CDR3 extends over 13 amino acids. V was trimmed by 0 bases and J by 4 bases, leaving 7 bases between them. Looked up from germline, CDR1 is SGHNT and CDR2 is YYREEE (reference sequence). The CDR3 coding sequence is TGTGCCAGCAGCTTGGGAGTAAGCACTGAAGCTTTCTTT. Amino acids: CASSLGVSTEAFF. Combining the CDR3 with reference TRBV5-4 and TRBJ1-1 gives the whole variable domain ETGVTQSPTHLIKTRGQQVTLRCSSQSGHNTVSWYQQALGQGPQFIFQYYREEENGRGNFPPRFSGLQFPNYSSELNVNALELDDSALYLCASSLGVSTEAFFGQGTRLTVV.

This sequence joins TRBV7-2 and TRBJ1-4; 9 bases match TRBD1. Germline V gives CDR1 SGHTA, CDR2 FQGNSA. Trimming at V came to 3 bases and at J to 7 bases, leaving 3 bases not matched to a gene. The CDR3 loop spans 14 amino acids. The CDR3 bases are TGTGCCAGCAGCTTCACAGGGGGCGCTGAAAAACTGTTTTTT. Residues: CASSFTGGAEKLFF.

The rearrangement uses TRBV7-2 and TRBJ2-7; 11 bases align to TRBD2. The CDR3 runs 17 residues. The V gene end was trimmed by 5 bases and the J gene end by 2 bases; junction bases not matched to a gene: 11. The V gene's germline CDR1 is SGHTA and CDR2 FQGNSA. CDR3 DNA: TGTGCCAGCAGCCGAGGGCGGGCTAGCGGGGGGACCTACGAGCAGTACTTC. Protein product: CASSRGRASGGTYEQYF.

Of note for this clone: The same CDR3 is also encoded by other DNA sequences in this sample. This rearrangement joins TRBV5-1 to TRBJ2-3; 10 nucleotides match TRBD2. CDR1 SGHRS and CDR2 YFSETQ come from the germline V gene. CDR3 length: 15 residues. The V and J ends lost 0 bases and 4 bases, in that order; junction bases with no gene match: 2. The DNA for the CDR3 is TGCGCCAGCAGCTTGGGACTAGCGGGCCCAGATACGCAGTATTTT. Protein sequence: CASSLGLAGPDTQYF.

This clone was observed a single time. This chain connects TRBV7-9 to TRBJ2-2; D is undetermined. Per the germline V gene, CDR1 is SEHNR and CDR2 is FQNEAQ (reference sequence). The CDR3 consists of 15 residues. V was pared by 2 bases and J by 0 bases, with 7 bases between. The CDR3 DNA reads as TGTGCCAGCAGCTTACTGGGCCCGAACACCGGGGAGCTGTTTTTT. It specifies CASSLLGPNTGELFF.

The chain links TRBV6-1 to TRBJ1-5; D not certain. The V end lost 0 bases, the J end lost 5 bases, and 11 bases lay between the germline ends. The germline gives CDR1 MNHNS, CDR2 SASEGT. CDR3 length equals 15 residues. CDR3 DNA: TGTGCCAGCAGTGAAGCGGGAGGGTTCTATCAGCCCCAGCATTTT. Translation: CASSEAGGFYQPQHF.

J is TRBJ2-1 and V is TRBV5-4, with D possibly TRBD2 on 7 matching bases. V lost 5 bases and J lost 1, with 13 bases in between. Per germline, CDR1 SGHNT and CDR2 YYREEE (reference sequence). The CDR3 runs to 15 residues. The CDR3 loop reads CASRGGERSYNEQFF. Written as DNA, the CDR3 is TGTGCCAGCAGAGGGGGGGAAAGGTCCTACAATGAGCAGTTCTTC.

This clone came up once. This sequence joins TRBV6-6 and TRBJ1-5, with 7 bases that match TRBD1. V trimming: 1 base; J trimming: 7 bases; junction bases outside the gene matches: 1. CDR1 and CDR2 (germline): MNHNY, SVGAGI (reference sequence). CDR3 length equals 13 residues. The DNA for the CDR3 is TGTGCCAGCAGTTACTGGGACAGACAGCCCCAGCATTTT. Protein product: CASSYWDRQPQHF.